The 23 T cell receptor beta chains reported below all come from one sample, sequenced in a study of shared clonotypes between healthy human individuals. Generated by immunoSEQ multiplex PCR, the TCRdb table keeps only in-frame clones and is missing some. The table lists over a million clones, approximately 98% of them singletons. Material for sequencing was naive CD4+ T cells sorted from blood. Stated subset: CD45RA+ positively selected. All receptors come from a man aged 30 to 39 in good health.

The gene calls are TRBV5-1 and TRBJ1-4; TRBD1 is a possible D gene (5 bases). This CDR3 contains 14 residues. V lost 4 bases to trimming and J lost 8 bases, with 15 bases between them. Germline-derived CDR1 and CDR2 are SGHRS and YFSETQ. CDR3 bases: TGCGCCAGCAGCAAGGACATAAATTCCGAAAAACTGTTTTTT. It yields the protein CASSKDINSEKLFF.

The chain is built from TRBV18 and TRBJ2-7, with D possibly TRBD2 on 6 matching bases. The germline gives CDR1 KGHSH, CDR2 LQKENI. Trimming stripped 2 bases from V and 7 bases from J, with 15 bases between. The CDR3 is 14 residues long. As DNA, the CDR3 is TGTGCCAGCTCACCATCGGGGGATCGTGGGGAGCAGTACTTC. Its protein is CASSPSGDRGEQYF. The full variable domain, with the rest looked up from reference TRBV18 and TRBJ2-7, is NAGVMQNPRHLVRRRGQEARLRCSPMKGHSHVYWYRQLPEEGLKFMVYLQKENIIDESGMPKERFSAEFPKEGPSILRIQQVVRGDSAAYFCASSPSGDRGEQYFGPGTRLTVT.

V and J are TRBV2 and TRBJ2-2; tentatively, D is TRBD2 (6 bases). Germline lookup yields CDR1 SNHLY and CDR2 FYNNEI. This CDR3 contains 16 residues. Trimming took off 7 bases at V and 7 bases at J, with 22 bases between the two ends. The CDR3 spells CASKGAVGGLNGELFF. The CDR3 DNA reads as TGTGCCAGCAAAGGGGCCGTCGGAGGGCTTAACGGGGAGCTGTTTTTT.

This clone was recorded once. This sequence joins TRBV6-5 and TRBJ1-5; no clear D. V lost 7 bases, J lost 6 bases, and 16 bases lay in between. Per the germline V gene, CDR1 is MNHEY and CDR2 is SVGAGI. CDR3 length equals 14 residues. The CDR3 region has the DNA TGTGCCAGCACTCAAACCTACTTGGGTCAGCCCCAGCATTTT. It yields the protein CASTQTYLGQPQHF.

This sequence joins TRBV5-1 and TRBJ2-2; 10 positions match TRBD1. Trimming at V came to 4 bases and at J to 1 base, leaving 1 base not matched to a gene. The CDR3 is 15 residues long. Germline V gives CDR1 SGHRS, CDR2 YFSETQ. In DNA form, the CDR3 reads TGCGCCAGCAGCGGGACAGGGGAGAACACCGGGGAGCTGTTTTTT. Its protein product is CASSGTGENTGELFF. Using reference TRBV5-1 and TRBJ2-2 for the parts outside the CDR3, the full variable domain is KAGVTQTPRYLIKTRGQQVTLSCSPISGHRSVSWYQQTPGQGLQFLFEYFSETQRNKGNFPGRFSGRQFSNSRSEMNVSTLELGDSALYLCASSGTGENTGELFFGEGSRLTVL.

V is TRBV9 and J is TRBJ2-1, with TRBD2 matching 9 bases. With 1 base clipped from V and 7 bases from J, the junction kept 6 bases outside the gene matches. The CDR3 is 15 amino acids. Germline CDR1 reads SGDLS; CDR2 reads YYNGEE. The CDR3 sequence is CASSVIAGVGNEQFF. CDR3 nucleotides: TGTGCCAGCAGCGTAATAGCGGGAGTCGGGAATGAGCAGTTCTTC.

This clone occurred once. The chain couples TRBV18 to TRBJ1-3; maybe TRBD1 (5 bases). Looked up from germline, CDR1 is KGHSH and CDR2 is LQKENI. Trimming took 3 bases from V and 2 from J, leaving 14 bases between them. The CDR3 has 16 residues. CDR3 sequence (DNA): TGTGCCAGCTCACCGTCTCGACGGGGGACTGGAAACACCATATATTTT. Translating gives CASSPSRRGTGNTIYF.

This clone was seen only once. The chain links TRBV6-5 to TRBJ2-3, with 7 nucleotides matching TRBD1. V was clipped by 2 bases and J by 4 bases; unmatched bases: 9. This CDR3 comprises 16 residues. Germline CDR1 is MNHEY and CDR2 is SVGAGI. The CDR3 reads CASSYRRTGYPDTQYF. CDR3 nucleotides: TGTGCCAGCAGTTACAGGAGGACAGGATACCCAGATACGCAGTATTTT.

The chain links TRBV5-6 to TRBJ2-7; 8 positions match TRBD2. The germline gives CDR1 SGHDT, CDR2 YYEEEE. The V and J ends lost 0 bases and 3 bases, in that order; junction bases with no gene match: 5. The CDR3 spans 15 residues. CDR3 nucleotide sequence: TGTGCCAGCAGCTTGGTAAGCGGGAGAAGCTACGAGCAGTACTTC. This codes for CASSLVSGRSYEQYF.

V usage is TRBV7-9 and J usage is TRBJ2-3, with D perhaps matching TRBD2 (5 bases). Trimming removed 6 bases from V and 6 bases from J, with 10 bases in between. Germline assignment: CDR1 SEHNR and CDR2 FQNEAQ (reference sequence). CDR3 length equals 12 residues. CDR3 in DNA: TGTGCCAGCAGTCCGTGGAGGGATACGCAGTATTTT. Amino acids: CASSPWRDTQYF.

The chain employs TRBV9 and TRBJ2-5, with D perhaps matching TRBD2 (6 bases). V dropped 3 bases and J dropped 5 bases, with 17 bases sitting between them. CDR3 length: 15 residues. CDR1 and CDR2 (germline): SGDLS, YYNGEE. Here the CDR3 reads CASSAQRGVLETQYF. Written as DNA, the CDR3 is TGTGCCAGCAGCGCCCAACGCGGGGTCCTGGAGACCCAGTACTTC. Full variable domain (remainder filled in from reference TRBV9 and TRBJ2-5): DSGVTQTPKHLITATGQRVTLRCSPRSGDLSVYWYQQSLDQGLQFLIQYYNGEERAKGNILERFSAQQFPDLHSELNLSSLELGDSALYFCASSAQRGVLETQYFGPGTRLLVL.

The chain has TRBV7-9 and TRBJ2-7, with TRBD1 matching over 8 bases. CDR1 and CDR2 from the germline V gene are SEHNR and FQNEAQ (reference sequence). The CDR3 covers 12 residues. The V gene end was trimmed by 6 bases and the J gene end by 13 bases; junction bases not matched to a gene: 11. CDR3 sequence: CASRPGQGPPYF. In DNA form, the CDR3 reads TGTGCCAGCAGACCCGGACAGGGCCCTCCCTACTTC. Full variable domain (outside the CDR3, taken from reference TRBV7-9 and TRBJ2-7): DTGVSQNPRHKITKRGQNVTFRCDPISEHNRLYWYRQTLGQGPEFLTYFQNEAQLEKSRLLSDRFSAERPKGSFSTLEIQRTEQGDSAMYLCASRPGQGPPYFGPGTRLTVT.

The rearrangement uses TRBV18 and TRBJ1-3; D gene uncertain. V was pared by 2 bases and J by 3 bases, with 11 bases between. The CDR3 consists of 15 residues. Germline CDR1 is KGHSH and CDR2 is LQKENI. The CDR3 loop is CASSPLRENGNTIYF. The CDR3 nucleotides read TGTGCCAGCTCACCATTGCGGGAAAATGGAAACACCATATATTTT.

This rearrangement joins TRBV29-1 to TRBJ2-1; TRBD1 is a possible D gene (6 bases). The length of the CDR3 is 12 residues. In germline, CDR1 is SQVTM, CDR2 ANQGSEA. V was trimmed by 7 bases and J by 12 bases, leaving 19 bases between them. The CDR3 loop reads CSACPTGTRQFF. CDR3 sequence (DNA): TGCAGCGCTTGCCCCACAGGGACGCGGCAGTTCTTC.

The CDR3 loop reads CASTTGLGSNQPQHF. The CDR3 region has the DNA TGTGCCAGTACGACAGGGTTGGGGAGCAATCAGCCCCAGCATTTT. This chain uses TRBV6-1 with TRBJ1-5; 7 bases line up with TRBD1. The CDR3 is 15 amino acids. V shed 9 bases and J 1 base; nucleotides not matched to a gene: 9. CDR1 and CDR2 (germline): MNHNS, SASEGT.

This rearrangement joins TRBV10-3 to TRBJ2-7; 9 nucleotides line up with TRBD1. Germline-derived CDR1 and CDR2 are ENHRY and SYGVKD. V shed 6 bases and J 1 base; nucleotides not matched to a gene: 7. The CDR3 extends over 15 amino acids. The CDR3 spells CAIRLPGTGSYEQYF. As DNA, the CDR3 is TGTGCCATCAGACTTCCCGGGACAGGGTCCTACGAGCAGTACTTC.

The chain recombines TRBV29-1 with TRBJ2-1; TRBD2 aligns across 11 bases. Trimming removed 3 bases from V and 1 base from J; junction bases left unmatched: 2. Germline V lookup: CDR1 SQVTM, CDR2 ANQGSEA. This CDR3 has 15 residues. The CDR3 reads CSVERLAGSYNEQFF. As DNA, the CDR3 is TGCAGCGTTGAGAGACTAGCGGGGTCCTACAATGAGCAGTTCTTC.

Turning to this clone: This same CDR3 is encoded by further DNA sequences in the sample. The chain recombines TRBV6-5 with TRBJ1-3; possibly TRBD1 for D (5 bases). Germline lookup yields CDR1 MNHEY and CDR2 SVGAGI. The CDR3 covers 14 residues. V gave up 4 bases and J gave up 4 bases, with 11 bases separating them. This chain's CDR3 is CASSLRGSGNTIYF. The CDR3 DNA reads as TGTGCCAGCAGTTTAAGGGGATCGGGAAACACCATATATTTT.

J is TRBJ1-1 and V is TRBV28; no clear D gene. This CDR3 contains 13 residues. Germline values: CDR1 MDHEN, CDR2 SYDVKM. Trimming took 7 bases from V and 3 from J, leaving 12 bases between them. The CDR3 loop reads CASTTGGYTEAFF. CDR3 DNA: TGTGCCAGCACCACCGGAGGATACACTGAAGCTTTCTTT.

This chain links TRBV4-3 with TRBJ1-4; tentatively, D is TRBD1 (5 bases). Trimming stripped 0 bases from V and 7 bases from J, with 12 bases between. CDR1 is LGHNA, CDR2 YSLEER, per germline. This CDR3 region has 15 residues. CDR3 protein: CASSQDLSGFEKLFF. The CDR3 DNA reads as TGCGCCAGCAGCCAAGATCTATCAGGGTTTGAAAAACTGTTTTTT.

Only one count was recorded for this clone. J is TRBJ2-1 and V is TRBV2; 10 bases align to TRBD2. The CDR3 is 17 residues long. The V gene's germline CDR1 is SNHLY and CDR2 FYNNEI. V lost 7 bases to trimming and J lost 15 bases; unmatched junction nucleotides: 24. The CDR3 DNA reads as TGTGCCAGCACGGGGAGGTGGAAGCGGGAGGGTACAATGAGTCTGTTCTTC. It translates to CASTGRWKREGTMSLFF.

CDR3 in amino acids: CASSPRAGQTTDTQYF. As DNA, the CDR3 is TGTGCCAGCAGCCCTAGGGCGGGACAGACCACAGATACGCAGTATTTT. This chain uses TRBV4-2 with TRBJ2-3; weak D call: TRBD1 (7 bases). Trimming took off 4 bases at V and 2 bases at J, with 16 bases between the two ends. Germline-derived CDR1 and CDR2 are LGHNA and YNFKEQ. The CDR3 loop spans 16 amino acids.

About this clone itself: This sample also contains other DNA sequences that code for the same CDR3. This chain joins TRBV5-1 and TRBJ2-3, with no clear D. CDR1 SGHRS and CDR2 YFSETQ come from the germline V gene. There are 13 residues in the CDR3. Trimming took 3 bases from V and 0 from J, leaving 5 bases between them. CDR3 in DNA: TGCGCCAGCAGCTCCGATAGCACAGATACGCAGTATTTT. Residues: CASSSDSTDTQYF.